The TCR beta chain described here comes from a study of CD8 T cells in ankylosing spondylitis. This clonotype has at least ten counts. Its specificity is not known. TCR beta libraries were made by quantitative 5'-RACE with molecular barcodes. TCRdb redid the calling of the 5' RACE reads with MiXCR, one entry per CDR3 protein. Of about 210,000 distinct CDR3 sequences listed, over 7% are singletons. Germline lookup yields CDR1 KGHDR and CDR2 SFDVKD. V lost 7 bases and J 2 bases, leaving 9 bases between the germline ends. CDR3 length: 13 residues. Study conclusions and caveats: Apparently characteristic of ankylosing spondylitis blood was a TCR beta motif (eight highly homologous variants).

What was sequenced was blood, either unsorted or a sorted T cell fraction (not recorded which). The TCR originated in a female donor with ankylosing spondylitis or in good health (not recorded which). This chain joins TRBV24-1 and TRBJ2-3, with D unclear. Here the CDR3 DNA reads TGTGCCACCAGCCGCACCCCCACAGATACGCAGTATTTT. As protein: CATSRTPTDTQYF.